These T cell receptor beta chains were read from a single sample in a study of T cells in localized non-small cell lung cancer. Sequenced by immunoSEQ multiplex PCR; TCRdb stores in-frame clones only, minus some. Altogether about 82,000 clones are present, 80% being singletons, with the ten largest covering around 21%. Sequencing was performed on PBMCs, taken before any cancer treatment. These receptor sequences come from a man aged 40 to 70 with stage II squamous cell lung carcinoma. CDR3s include the opening cysteine and the closing phenylalanine or tryptophan. Each record gives: clone size, CDR3 length, J gene, V gene, D gene, CDR3 DNA, CDR3 protein. The D gene is left open where the match is weak. Part of the rows lack a size; the others show once, few, many or a class for expanded clones.

abundance: .
len: 16
j_gene: TRBJ2-1
v_gene: TRBV10-3
d_gene: TRBD2
CDR3nt: TGTGCCATCAGGGACGGACTAGCGGGAGGTGATAATGAGCAGTTCTTC
CDR3aa: CAIRDGLAGGDNEQFF

abundance: once
len: 15
j_gene: TRBJ2-3
v_gene: TRBV6-5
d_gene: TRBD1
CDR3nt: TGTGCCAGCAGTCCGGACAGGGACGTGATAGATACGCAGTATTTT
CDR3aa: CASSPDRDVIDTQYF

abundance: .
len: 11
j_gene: TRBJ1-1
v_gene: TRBV7-9
d_gene: .
CDR3nt: TGTGCCAGCAGCCCCTCGGCGGGGGCTTTCTTT
CDR3aa: CASSPSAGAFF

abundance: .
len: 16
j_gene: TRBJ1-4
v_gene: TRBV15
d_gene: TRBD1
CDR3nt: TGTGCCACCAGCAGGTATCCGGGACAGGGGAAAGAAAAACTGTTTTTT
CDR3aa: CATSRYPGQGKEKLFF

abundance: few
len: 13
j_gene: TRBJ1-2
v_gene: TRBV28
d_gene: .
CDR3nt: TGTGCCAGCAGCGCCGACCCAGCCTATGGCTACACCTTC
CDR3aa: CASSADPAYGYTF

abundance: .
len: 17
j_gene: TRBJ2-2
v_gene: TRBV18
d_gene: .
CDR3nt: TGTGCCAGCTCACCATTTTTAGGGGTTTCGAACACCGGGGAGCTGTTTTTT
CDR3aa: CASSPFLGVSNTGELFF

abundance: .
len: 15
j_gene: TRBJ1-1
v_gene: TRBV7-6
d_gene: .
CDR3nt: TGTGCCAGCAGCCCCGGCAGGGCCATGAACACTGAAGCTTTCTTT
CDR3aa: CASSPGRAMNTEAFF

abundance: .
len: 16
j_gene: TRBJ2-5
v_gene: TRBV6-1
d_gene: TRBD1
CDR3nt: TGTGCCAGCAGTGAAGGAGGGACAGGGTTAAGGGAGACCCAGTACTTC
CDR3aa: CASSEGGTGLRETQYF

abundance: .
len: 15
j_gene: TRBJ2-1
v_gene: TRBV7-8
d_gene: TRBD2
CDR3nt: TGTGCCAGCAGCCTTTCGAGCGGGGGGGACAATGAGCAGTTCTTC
CDR3aa: CASSLSSGGDNEQFF

abundance: .
len: 15
j_gene: TRBJ2-1
v_gene: TRBV28
d_gene: TRBD2
CDR3nt: TGTGCCAGCAGTTTCAGCGGGAGTGGGTACAATGAGCAGTTCTTC
CDR3aa: CASSFSGSGYNEQFF

abundance: .
len: 11
j_gene: TRBJ2-2
v_gene: TRBV7-3
d_gene: .
CDR3nt: TGTGCCAGCAGCCCGGGCGGGGAGCTGTTTTTT
CDR3aa: CASSPGGELFF

abundance: .
len: 17
j_gene: TRBJ2-2
v_gene: TRBV5-4
d_gene: TRBD2
CDR3nt: TGTGCCAGCAGCGCGGGACTAGCGGGTCCCTTTAGTATCGCGCTGTTTTTT
CDR3aa: CASSAGLAGPFSIALFF

abundance: .
len: 11
j_gene: TRBJ2-1
v_gene: TRBV30
d_gene: .
CDR3nt: TGTGCCTGGAGCAGAGCTAATGAGCAGTTCTTC
CDR3aa: CAWSRANEQFF

abundance: .
len: 13
j_gene: TRBJ2-5
v_gene: TRBV7-2
d_gene: .
CDR3nt: TGTGCCAGCAGCCGCATGATTCAAGAGACCCAGTACTTC
CDR3aa: CASSRMIQETQYF

abundance: .
len: 15
j_gene: TRBJ2-2
v_gene: TRBV19
d_gene: .
CDR3nt: TGTGCCAGTATCCCTCCTTACGGGGACACCGGGGAGCTGTTTTTT
CDR3aa: CASIPPYGDTGELFF

abundance: .
len: 15
j_gene: TRBJ2-1
v_gene: TRBV6-1
d_gene: .
CDR3nt: TGTGCCAGCAGCCTCCAGCTCTTCGGGGGCCATGAGCAGTTCTTC
CDR3aa: CASSLQLFGGHEQFF

abundance: .
len: 15
j_gene: TRBJ2-1
v_gene: TRBV5-1
d_gene: .
CDR3nt: TGCGCCAGCAGCTTGGATGGGGGATGGTTAGGTGAGCAGTTCTTC
CDR3aa: CASSLDGGWLGEQFF

abundance: few
len: 12
j_gene: TRBJ2-3
v_gene: TRBV4-1
d_gene: .
CDR3nt: TGCGCCAGCAGCCGGCCTGGTAGGTCGCAGTATTTT
CDR3aa: CASSRPGRSQYF

abundance: once
len: 16
j_gene: TRBJ2-7
v_gene: TRBV7-2
d_gene: TRBD2
CDR3nt: TGTGCCAGCAGCATCGGGGGGGTCTTTAGCTCCTACGAGCAGTACTTC
CDR3aa: CASSIGGVFSSYEQYF

abundance: .
len: 14
j_gene: TRBJ1-1
v_gene: TRBV28
d_gene: TRBD1
CDR3nt: TGTGCCAGCAGGTCTCGGGGACAGGGGTCGGTAGCTTTCTTT
CDR3aa: CASRSRGQGSVAFF

abundance: .
len: 14
j_gene: TRBJ1-2
v_gene: TRBV10-3
d_gene: .
CDR3nt: TGTGCCACCCGGGGGGCAGCCCGGGACTATGGCTACACCTTC
CDR3aa: CATRGAARDYGYTF

abundance: .
len: 13
j_gene: TRBJ2-7
v_gene: TRBV6-1
d_gene: .
CDR3nt: TGTGCCAGCAGTGAAGCAAGGCGGGACGAGCAGTACTTC
CDR3aa: CASSEARRDEQYF

abundance: .
len: 14
j_gene: TRBJ1-6
v_gene: TRBV28
d_gene: .
CDR3nt: TGTGCCAGCAGTTACGGGGGGCGAAACTCACCCCTCCACTTT
CDR3aa: CASSYGGRNSPLHF